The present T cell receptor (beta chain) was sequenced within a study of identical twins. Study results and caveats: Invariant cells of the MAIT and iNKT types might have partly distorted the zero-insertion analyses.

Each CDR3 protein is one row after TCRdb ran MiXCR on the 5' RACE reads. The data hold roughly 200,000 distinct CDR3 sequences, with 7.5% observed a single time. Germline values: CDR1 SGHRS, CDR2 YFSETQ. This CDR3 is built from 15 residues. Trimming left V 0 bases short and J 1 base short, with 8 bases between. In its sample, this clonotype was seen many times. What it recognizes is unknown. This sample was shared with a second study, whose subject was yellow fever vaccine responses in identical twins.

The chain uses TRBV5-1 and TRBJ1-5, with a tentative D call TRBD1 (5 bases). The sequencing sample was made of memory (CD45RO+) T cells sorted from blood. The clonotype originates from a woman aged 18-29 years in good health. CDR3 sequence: CASSLEGVSNQPQHF. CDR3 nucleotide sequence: TGCGCCAGCAGCTTGGAAGGGGTGAGCAATCAGCCCCAGCATTTT.